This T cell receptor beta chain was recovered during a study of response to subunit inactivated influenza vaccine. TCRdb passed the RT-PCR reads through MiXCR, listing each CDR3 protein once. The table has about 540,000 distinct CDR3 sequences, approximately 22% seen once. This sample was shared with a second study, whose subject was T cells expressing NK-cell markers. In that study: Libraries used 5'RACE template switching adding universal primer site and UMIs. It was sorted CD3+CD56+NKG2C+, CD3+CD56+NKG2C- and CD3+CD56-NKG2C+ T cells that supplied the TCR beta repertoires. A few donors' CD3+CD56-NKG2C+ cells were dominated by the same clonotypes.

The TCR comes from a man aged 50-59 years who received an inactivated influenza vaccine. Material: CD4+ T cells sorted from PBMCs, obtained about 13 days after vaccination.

The CDR3 DNA reads TGTGCCAGCAGTACAGGGGGCGAAATAACAGGCTACACCTTC. Translating gives CASSTGGEITGYTF. The V and J genes are TRBV7-2 and TRBJ1-2; 9 nucleotides match TRBD1. With 6 bases clipped from V and 8 bases from J, the junction kept 10 bases outside the gene matches. CDR1 is SGHTA, CDR2 FQGNSA, per germline. This CDR3 contains 14 residues. The full variable domain, with the rest looked up from reference TRBV7-2 and TRBJ1-2, is GAGVSQSPSNKVTEKGKDVELRCDPISGHTALYWYRQSLGQGLEFLIYFQGNSAPDKSGLPSDRFSAERTGGSVSTLTIQRTQQEDSAVYLCASSTGGEITGYTFGSGTRLTVV.